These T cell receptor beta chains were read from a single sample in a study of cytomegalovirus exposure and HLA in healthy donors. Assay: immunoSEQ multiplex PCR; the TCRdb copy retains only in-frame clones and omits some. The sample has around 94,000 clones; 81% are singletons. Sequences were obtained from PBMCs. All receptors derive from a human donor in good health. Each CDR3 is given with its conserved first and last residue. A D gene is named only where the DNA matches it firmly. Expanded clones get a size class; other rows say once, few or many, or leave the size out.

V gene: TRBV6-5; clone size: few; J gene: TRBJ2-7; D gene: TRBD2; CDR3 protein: CASSYTPSGPYEQYF; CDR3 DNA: TGTGCCAGCAGTTACACCCCTAGCGGGCCTTACGAGCAGTACTTC
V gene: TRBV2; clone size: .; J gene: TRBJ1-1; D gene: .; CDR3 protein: CASSASTTGLDSEAFF; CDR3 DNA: TGTGCCAGCAGCGCCTCAACCACAGGGTTGGACTCTGAAGCTTTCTTT
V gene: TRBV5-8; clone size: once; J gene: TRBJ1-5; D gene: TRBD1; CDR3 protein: CASSPGQGPRQPQHF; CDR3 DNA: TGTGCCAGCAGTCCGGGACAGGGACCTCGGCAGCCCCAGCATTTT
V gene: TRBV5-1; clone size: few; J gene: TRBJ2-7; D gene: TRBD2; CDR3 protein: CASSLAGTSGTGYEQYF; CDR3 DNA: TGCGCCAGCAGCTTGGCCGGGACTAGCGGGACGGGGTACGAGCAGTACTTC
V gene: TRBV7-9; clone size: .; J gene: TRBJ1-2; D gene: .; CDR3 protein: CASSPEIGYTF; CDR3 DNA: TGTGCCAGCAGCCCTGAGATTGGCTACACCTTC
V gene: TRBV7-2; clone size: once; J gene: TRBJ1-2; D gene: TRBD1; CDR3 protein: CASSFTGGRDYGYTF; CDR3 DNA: TGTGCCAGCAGCTTCACAGGGGGCCGTGACTATGGCTACACCTTC
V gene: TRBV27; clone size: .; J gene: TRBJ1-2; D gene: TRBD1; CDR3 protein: CASSSQTGTLYGYTF; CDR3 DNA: TGTGCCAGCAGTTCGCAGACAGGGACGCTCTATGGCTACACCTTC
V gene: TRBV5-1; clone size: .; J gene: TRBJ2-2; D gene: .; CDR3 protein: CASSLVQGANTGELFF; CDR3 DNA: TGCGCCAGCAGCTTGGTACAGGGAGCGAACACCGGGGAGCTGTTTTTT
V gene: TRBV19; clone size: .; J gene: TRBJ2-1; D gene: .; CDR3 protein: CASSIPTGTYNEQFF; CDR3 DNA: TGTGCCAGTAGTATTCCTACAGGTACCTACAATGAGCAGTTCTTC
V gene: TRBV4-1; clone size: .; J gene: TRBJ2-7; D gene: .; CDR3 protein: CASSVRDRGYEQYF; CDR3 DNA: TGCGCCAGCAGCGTCCGAGATCGGGGCTACGAGCAGTACTTC
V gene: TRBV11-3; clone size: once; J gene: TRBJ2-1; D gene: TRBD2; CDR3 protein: CASSYSGGAPNEQFF; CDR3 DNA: TGTGCCAGCAGCTACAGCGGGGGGGCCCCCAATGAGCAGTTCTTC
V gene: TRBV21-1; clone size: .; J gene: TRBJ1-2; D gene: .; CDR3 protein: CASSKDEFLPFYGYTF; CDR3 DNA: TGTGCCAGCAGCAAAGATGAGTTCCTTCCGTTCTATGGCTACACCTTC
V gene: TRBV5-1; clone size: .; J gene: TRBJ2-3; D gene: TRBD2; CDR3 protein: CASSFRLAGGADTQYF; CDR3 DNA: TGCGCCAGCAGCTTCCGACTAGCGGGGGGTGCGGATACGCAGTATTTT
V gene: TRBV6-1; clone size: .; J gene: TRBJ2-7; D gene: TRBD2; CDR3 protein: CASSEQTSGGYEQYF; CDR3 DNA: TGTGCCAGCAGTGAACAGACTAGCGGGGGGTACGAGCAGTACTTC
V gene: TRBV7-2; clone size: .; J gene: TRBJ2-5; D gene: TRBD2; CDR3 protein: CASSLATSGSGETQYF; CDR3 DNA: TGTGCCAGCAGCTTAGCGACTAGCGGGAGTGGGGAGACCCAGTACTTC
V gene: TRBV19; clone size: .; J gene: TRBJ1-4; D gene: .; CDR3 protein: CASSRNPGATNEKLFF; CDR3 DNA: TGTGCCAGTAGTCGCAATCCGGGGGCAACTAATGAAAAACTGTTTTTT
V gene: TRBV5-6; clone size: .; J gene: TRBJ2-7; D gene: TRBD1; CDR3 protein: CASSGQGRHEQYF; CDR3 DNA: TGTGCCAGCAGCGGACAGGGACGACACGAGCAGTACTTC
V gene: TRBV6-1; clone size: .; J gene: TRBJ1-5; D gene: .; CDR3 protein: CASSEGTGTLGQPQHF; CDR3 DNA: TGTGCCAGCAGTGAAGGAACAGGGACGCTGGGTCAGCCCCAGCATTTT
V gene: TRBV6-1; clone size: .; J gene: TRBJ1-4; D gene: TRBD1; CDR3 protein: CASSERVWGQGSFGEKLFF; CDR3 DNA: TGTGCCAGCAGTGAGAGGGTTTGGGGACAGGGGAGTTTCGGGGAAAAACTGTTTTTT
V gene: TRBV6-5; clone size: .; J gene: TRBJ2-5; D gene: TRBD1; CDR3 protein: CASSPTGGREEQYF; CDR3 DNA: TGTGCCAGCAGTCCCACAGGGGGTCGGGAAGAGCAGTACTTC
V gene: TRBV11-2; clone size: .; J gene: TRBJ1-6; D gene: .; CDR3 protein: CASSFSTENSPLHF; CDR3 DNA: TGTGCCAGCAGCTTTTCCACTGAGAATTCACCCCTCCACTTT
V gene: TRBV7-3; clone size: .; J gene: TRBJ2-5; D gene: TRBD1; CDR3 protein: CASSLSQGAWETQYF; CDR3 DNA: TGTGCCAGCAGCTTAAGCCAGGGGGCGTGGGAGACCCAGTACTTC
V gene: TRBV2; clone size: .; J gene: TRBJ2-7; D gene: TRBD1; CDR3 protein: CASRRGQASYEQYF; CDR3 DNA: TGTGCCAGCAGGCGCGGACAGGCGTCCTACGAGCAGTACTTC
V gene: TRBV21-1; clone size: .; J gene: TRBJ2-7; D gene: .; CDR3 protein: CASSKRREGYEQYF; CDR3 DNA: TGTGCCAGCAGCAAGCGCCGGGAGGGCTACGAGCAGTACTTC